Below, 5 T cell receptor beta chains from the same sample are listed, as sequenced in a study of T cells in Graves' hyperthyroidism and ophthalmopathy. Researchers took RNA transcripts and amplified the TCR beta CDR3 regions from them. A first-round RT-PCR of the TCR CDR3 used the HTBI primer set. TCRdb re-analysed the multiplex PCR reads in MiXCR, keeping a single row per CDR3 protein. Among 500,000 to 600,000 distinct CDR3 sequences listed, 40% to 50% were seen once. Source material: peripheral blood or thyroid tissue (not recorded which). The receptors stem from an adult woman with Graves' disease, either hyperthyroidism or ophthalmopathy (not recorded which).

As regards this clonotype: This may stem from a read error, because a much larger clone lies one nucleotide away. V and J are TRBV12-3 or TRBV12-4 and TRBJ1-5; D is uncertain. This CDR3 has 14 residues. The CDR3 loop reads CASSLWEHNRPQHF. CDR3 nucleotide sequence: TGTGCCAGCAGTTTATGGGAGCACAATCGGCCCCAGCATTTT.

This clonotype was detected only a few times. V and J are TRBV29-1 and TRBJ1-2; 11 bases line up with TRBD1. With V trimmed by 7 bases and J by 7 bases, 8 bases remained unmatched. CDR3 length equals 13 residues. Germline CDR1 SQVTM, CDR2 ANQGSEA. CDR3 DNA sequence: TGCAGCGGAGACCTAGGGACAGGGGGTGGCTACACCTTC. The encoded protein is CSGDLGTGGGYTF. Full variable domain (outside the CDR3, taken from reference TRBV29-1 and TRBJ1-2): SAVISQKPSRDICQRGTSLTIQCQVDSQVTMMFWYRQQPGQSLTLIATANQGSEATYESGFVIDKFPISRPNLTFSTLTVSNMSPEDSSIYLCSGDLGTGGGYTFGSGTRLTVV.

The DNA of the CDR3 is TGTGCCAGCAGCTTATCGGGCAGAAACTACGAGCAGTACTTC. Its translation: CASSLSGRNYEQYF. The chain combines TRBV7-9 with TRBJ2-7; D gene unclear. The CDR3 contains 14 residues. Germline values: CDR1 SEHNR, CDR2 FQNEAQ (reference sequence). V was shortened by 2 bases and J by 3 bases, with 11 bases between the two germline ends.

As concerns this clonotype: A much larger clone lies a single base off, so this may be a read error. This chain links TRBV20-1 with TRBJ1-1; tentatively, D is TRBD1 (6 bases). The CDR3 runs 15 residues. Trimming stripped 7 bases from V and 6 bases from J, with 24 bases between. From germline, CDR1 is DFQATT and CDR2 SNEGSKA (reference sequence). CDR3 bases: TGCAGTGGGCTACCCTCAATGTCCAGGGGCGCTGAAGCTTTCTTT. This codes for CSGLPSMSRGAEAFF.

Many counts were recorded for this clonotype. The CDR3 coding sequence is TGTGCCATCAGTGAGTCGCGATCTTCCGTAAGGGGTAATGAAAAACTGTTTTTT. This encodes CAISESRSSVRGNEKLFF. The V call is TRBV10-3, the J call TRBJ1-4; tentatively, D is TRBD1 (5 bases). The V end was cut by 0 bases, the J end by 4 bases, with 18 bases between. Germline V gives CDR1 ENHRY, CDR2 SYGVKD. The CDR3 contains 18 residues.